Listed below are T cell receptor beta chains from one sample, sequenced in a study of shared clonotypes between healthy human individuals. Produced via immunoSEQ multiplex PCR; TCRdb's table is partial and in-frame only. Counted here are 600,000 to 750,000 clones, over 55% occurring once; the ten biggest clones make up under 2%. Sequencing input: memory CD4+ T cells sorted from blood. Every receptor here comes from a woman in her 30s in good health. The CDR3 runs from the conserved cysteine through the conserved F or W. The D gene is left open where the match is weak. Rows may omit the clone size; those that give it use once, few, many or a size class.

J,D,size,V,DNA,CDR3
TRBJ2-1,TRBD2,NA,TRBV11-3,TGTGCCAGCAGTTCGGGTAGCGGGAGCCTATACAATGAGCAGTTCTTC,CASSSGSGSLYNEQFF
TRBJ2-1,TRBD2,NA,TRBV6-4,TGTGCCAGCAGTGCGAGGACTAGCGGGGGGGGCAATGAGCAGTTCTTC,CASSARTSGGGNEQFF
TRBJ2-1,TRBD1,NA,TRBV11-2,TGTGCCAGCAGCTTAGTCGGCACAGGGGGCAGAGGAGAGCAGTTCTTC,CASSLVGTGGRGEQFF
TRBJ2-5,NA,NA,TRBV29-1,TGCAGCGTTGACTCGGGGAGGGAGACCCAGTACTTC,CSVDSGRETQYF
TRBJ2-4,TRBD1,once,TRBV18,TGTGCCAGCTCACCAACCGGGACAGAAAACATTCAGTACTTC,CASSPTGTENIQYF
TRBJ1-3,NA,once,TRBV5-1,TGCGCCAGCAGCTCTGGGACATTTGGAAACACCATATATTTT,CASSSGTFGNTIYF
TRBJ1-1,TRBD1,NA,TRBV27,TGTGCCAGCAGAAAGACAGGGGCGAACACTGAAGCTTTCTTT,CASRKTGANTEAFF
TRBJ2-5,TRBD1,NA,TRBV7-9,TGTGCCAGCAGCTTAAGGGACAGGAGTAGCAAGACCCAGTACTTC,CASSLRDRSSKTQYF
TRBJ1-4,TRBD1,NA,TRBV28,TGTGCCAGCAGTTTCGGGACAGGGGTACCTAATGAAAAACTGTTTTTT,CASSFGTGVPNEKLFF
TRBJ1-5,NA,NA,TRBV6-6,TGTGCCAGCAGTTTCCCTATAGTTGGGGGTCAGCCCCAGCATTTT,CASSFPIVGGQPQHF
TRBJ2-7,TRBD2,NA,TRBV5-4,TGTGCCAGCAGCTTGCGACTAGCGGGAGGAGACGAGCAGTACTTC,CASSLRLAGGDEQYF
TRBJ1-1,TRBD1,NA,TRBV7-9,TGTGCCAGCAGTAGGGGGCAGGGGTACACTGAAGCTTTCTTT,CASSRGQGYTEAFF
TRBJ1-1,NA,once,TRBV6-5,TGTGCCAGCAGTTACGAAGGGTATACTGAAGCTTTCTTT,CASSYEGYTEAFF
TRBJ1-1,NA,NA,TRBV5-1,TGCGCCAGCAGGCGGCGGTCCAGTCAGATGAACACTGAAGCTTTCTTT,CASRRRSSQMNTEAFF
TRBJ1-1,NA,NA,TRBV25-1,TGTGCCAGCAGTGAATATTGGCCAGGGGTCTCCGAAGCTTTCTTT,CASSEYWPGVSEAFF
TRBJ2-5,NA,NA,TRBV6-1,TGTGCCAGCAGTCCCCAGGGGTCGGAGACCCAGTACTTC,CASSPQGSETQYF
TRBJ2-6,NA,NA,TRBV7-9,TGTGCCAGCAGCTTGGGGCTTAACTCTGGGGCCAACGTCCTGACTTTC,CASSLGLNSGANVLTF
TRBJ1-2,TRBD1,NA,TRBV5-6,TGTGCCAGCAGCTTTCGGGACAGAGATGGCTACACCTTC,CASSFRDRDGYTF
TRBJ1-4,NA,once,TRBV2,TGTGCCAGCAGTTGGCTACAGACAACTAATGAAAAACTGTTTTTT,CASSWLQTTNEKLFF
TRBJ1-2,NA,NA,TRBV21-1,TGTGCCAGCAGCAAAGGGACAGAAGATGGCTACACCTTC,CASSKGTEDGYTF
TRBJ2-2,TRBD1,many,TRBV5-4,TGTGCCAGCAGCTATGTCCCGGGACAGGGGGCCGGGGAGCTGTTTTTT,CASSYVPGQGAGELFF
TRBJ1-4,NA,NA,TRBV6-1,TGTGCCAGCAGTGAACCGGGACATTCAACTAATGAAAAACTGTTTTTT,CASSEPGHSTNEKLFF
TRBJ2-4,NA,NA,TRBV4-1,TGCGCCAGCAGCGCACCGCAGAAAGAAGCCAAAAACATTCAGTACTTC,CASSAPQKEAKNIQYF
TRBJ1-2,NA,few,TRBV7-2,TGTGCCAGCAGCTTGACAGGCCCCTGGGGCTACACCTTC,CASSLTGPWGYTF
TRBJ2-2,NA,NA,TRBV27,TGTGCCAGCACCCGCCGGGGGATCACCGGGGAGCTGTTTTTT,CASTRRGITGELFF
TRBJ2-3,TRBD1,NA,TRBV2,TGTGCCAGCAGCAGGGACAGGGGCAACACAGATACGCAGTATTTT,CASSRDRGNTDTQYF
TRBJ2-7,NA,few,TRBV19,TGTGCCAGTAGGGCGAGTGGGCGTAACGAGCAGTACTTC,CASRASGRNEQYF
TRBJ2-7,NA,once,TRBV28,TGTGCCAGCAGTGATAATGGGACCCCCTCCTACGAGCAGTACTTC,CASSDNGTPSYEQYF
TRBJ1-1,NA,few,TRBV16,TGTGCCAGCAGCCTGACGTCGAGGGGAAGGACTGAAGCTTTCTTT,CASSLTSRGRTEAFF
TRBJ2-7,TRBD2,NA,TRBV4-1,TGCGCCAGCAGCCCACGGACTAGTTGGGACGAGCAGTACTTC,CASSPRTSWDEQYF
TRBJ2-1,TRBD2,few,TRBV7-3,TGTGCCAGCAGCTTAATGTGGGGAGGGGATGAGCAGTTCTTC,CASSLMWGGDEQFF
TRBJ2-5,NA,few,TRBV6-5,TGTGCCAGCAGTTACTCGATCGGGCCTTCAGAGACCCAGTACTTC,CASSYSIGPSETQYF
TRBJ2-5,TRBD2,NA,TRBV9,TGTGCCAGCAGCGTATTAGCGGGCCCCCTGGAGACCCAGTACTTC,CASSVLAGPLETQYF
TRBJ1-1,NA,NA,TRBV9,TGTGCCAGCAGCGTAGGGAAAATCTCGTCCACTGAAGCTTTCTTT,CASSVGKISSTEAFF
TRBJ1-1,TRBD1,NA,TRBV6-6,TGTGCCAGCAGTTCCTCGGGACAGACGGCTTTCTTT,CASSSSGQTAFF
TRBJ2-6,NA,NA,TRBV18,TGTGCCAGCTCACCAAGGACACTCTCTGGGGCCAACGTCCTGACTTTC,CASSPRTLSGANVLTF
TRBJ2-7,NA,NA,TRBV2,TGTGCCAGCGGTGAGGACGGGAGTTGGTACGAGCAGTACTTC,CASGEDGSWYEQYF
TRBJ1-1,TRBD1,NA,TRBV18,TGTGCCAGCTCACCCCCAGGACAGGGCTCTGAAGCTTTCTTT,CASSPPGQGSEAFF
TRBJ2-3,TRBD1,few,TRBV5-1,TGCGCCAGCAGCTTGAACAGGGGAGAGGCAGATACGCAGTATTTT,CASSLNRGEADTQYF
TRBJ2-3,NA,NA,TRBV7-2,TGTGCCAGCAGCTCAACACGGCAGGGTGCAGATACGCAGTATTTT,CASSSTRQGADTQYF